The next 30 T cell receptor beta chains were all read from a single sample in a study of blood T cell repertoires in COVID-19. This table comes from immunoSEQ multiplex PCR, and its TCRdb copy is limited to in-frame clones, with some not included. The sample carries about 300,000 clones, around nine tenths recorded once. Source material: peripheral blood. The receptors here all came from a man aged 65 to 79 with acute or convalescent COVID-19.

V usage is TRBV3-1 (or the pseudogene TRBV3-2) and J usage is TRBJ2-7; 8 bases align to TRBD1. Germline-derived CDR1 and CDR2 are LGHDT and YNNKEL (reference sequence). Losses at the gene ends were 3 bases for V and 5 bases for J; bases not matched to a gene: 6. This CDR3 is 14 amino acids long. The CDR3 nucleotides read TGTGCCAGCAGCCACGGACAGGGATCCAACGAGCAGTACTTC. Protein: CASSHGQGSNEQYF.

The chain combines TRBV4-2 with TRBJ1-6, with 9 bases that match TRBD1. The CDR3 consists of 16 residues. CDR1 is LGHNA and CDR2 is YNFKEQ in the germline V gene. With 8 bases clipped from V and 5 bases from J, the junction kept 10 bases outside the gene matches. The DNA for the CDR3 is TGTGCCAGCCTAGGGACAGGGTACGGGGATAATTCACCCCTCCACTTT. It specifies CASLGTGYGDNSPLHF.

The genes are TRBV5-5 and TRBJ1-1; D is unresolved. The CDR3 covers 12 residues. Germline assignment: CDR1 SGHKS and CDR2 YYEKEE (reference sequence). The V end lost 4 bases, the J end lost 3 bases, and 7 bases lay between the germline ends. The CDR3 DNA follows: TGTGCCAGCAGCCTCCTATACACTGAAGCTTTCTTT. It codes for CASSLLYTEAFF.

The CDR3, as DNA: TGTGCCAGCGCGTTCTCCTACGAGCAGTACTTC. It is translated as CASAFSYEQYF. V is TRBV6-6 and J is TRBJ2-7; no reliable D call. The germline CDR1 and CDR2 sequences are MNHNY and SVGAGI (reference sequence). Trimming removed 8 bases at V and 0 bases at J, with 5 bases between. CDR3 length equals 11 residues.

A note on this clone: The limits of the CDR3 on the DNA are not certain, so only TCRdb's listed CDR3 is given. The rearrangement uses TRBV24-1 and TRBJ2-1; the table's TRBD2 call for D was not verified on the DNA. The CDR3 is 16 amino acids in total, end residues counted. CDR1 is KGHDR and CDR2 is SFDVKD in the germline V gene. The CDR3 sequence: CATSVPRLADTNEQFF.

The chain has TRBV19 and TRBJ2-5, with TRBD2 identical over 9 bases. The CDR3 is 15 residues long. Germline CDR1 is LNHDA and CDR2 is SQIVND (reference sequence). The trim removed 4 bases at V and 1 base at J, leaving 4 bases unmatched. CDR3 nucleotides: TGTGCCAGTAGTAGGGCTAGCGGGACCCAAGAGACCCAGTACTTC. Protein sequence: CASSRASGTQETQYF.

The chain uses TRBV19 and TRBJ2-1; 8 bases match TRBD1. V lost 1 base to trimming and J lost 0 bases; unmatched junction nucleotides: 8. Germline V gene lookup returns CDR1 LNHDA and CDR2 SQIVND (reference sequence). The CDR3 extends over 18 amino acids. CDR3 nucleotides: TGTGCCAGTAGTATAGCCTGGCCGGGACAGGCCTCCTACAATGAGCAGTTCTTC. Translated: CASSIAWPGQASYNEQFF.

The rearrangement joins TRBV28 to TRBJ2-1; 13 positions agree with TRBD2. Per the germline V gene, CDR1 is MDHEN and CDR2 is SYDVKM. There are 15 residues in the CDR3. Trimming at V came to 4 bases and at J to 9 bases, leaving 6 bases not matched to a gene. The CDR3 protein is CASSSPGTSGIEQFF. CDR3 DNA: TGTGCCAGCAGTTCCCCCGGGACTAGCGGGATTGAGCAGTTCTTC.

The chain carries TRBV11-2 and TRBJ2-1, with D possibly matching TRBD2 (7 bases). Germline CDR1 is SGHAT and CDR2 is FQNNGV. Trimming took off 0 bases at V and 2 bases at J, with 11 bases between the two ends. The CDR3 is 16 amino acids. CDR3 protein: CASSLEGGAAYNEQFF. CDR3 coding DNA: TGTGCCAGCAGCTTAGAGGGGGGGGCTGCCTACAATGAGCAGTTCTTC.

The chain recombines TRBV27 with TRBJ2-7; D uncertain. Trimming took off 4 bases at V and 0 bases at J, with 19 bases between the two ends. Germline CDR1 and CDR2: MNHEY and SMNVEV (reference sequence). The length of the CDR3 is 17 residues. DNA of the CDR3: TGTGCCAGCAGTTCTGAGGTTCGGCCACGGAGCTCCTACGAGCAGTACTTC. It yields the protein CASSSEVRPRSSYEQYF.

This clone was observed a handful of times. This chain connects TRBV28 to TRBJ1-1, with no clear D. This CDR3 comprises 12 residues. Trimming pared 3 bases from V and 10 bases from J, leaving 12 bases between. The germline gives CDR1 MDHEN, CDR2 SYDVKM. CDR3 amino acids: CASSLEVSPAFF. The CDR3 DNA reads as TGTGCCAGCAGTTTGGAGGTCTCCCCAGCTTTCTTT. The whole variable domain, remainder taken from reference TRBV28 and TRBJ1-1, is DVKVTQSSRYLVKRTGEKVFLECVQDMDHENMFWYRQDPGLGLRLIYFSYDVKMKEKGDIPEGYSVSREKKERFSLILESASTNQTSMYLCASSLEVSPAFFGQGTRLTVV.

This chain connects TRBV19 to TRBJ2-1, with 11 bases matching TRBD1. V dropped 5 bases and J dropped 15; count of bases not matched to a gene: 6. The CDR3 consists of 12 residues. CDR1 is LNHDA and CDR2 is SQIVND in the germline V gene (reference sequence). The DNA of the CDR3 is TGTGCCAGTAGTGGACCGGGACAGGGGGGGTTCTTC. Translation gives CASSGPGQGGFF.

This clone occurred a few times. V is TRBV4-1 and J is TRBJ2-7; 8 nucleotides agree with TRBD1. This CDR3 spans 16 amino acids. CDR1 and CDR2 from the germline V gene are MGHRA and YSYEKL. V was clipped by 0 bases and J by 2 bases; unmatched bases: 6. The DNA for the CDR3 is TGCGCCAGCAGCCAAGATCTAGGACAGGGAACCTACGAGCAGTACTTC. Residues: CASSQDLGQGTYEQYF.

The chain uses TRBV9 and TRBJ2-3; 8 bases line up with TRBD2. The CDR3 has 15 residues. V dropped 4 bases and J dropped 1; count of bases not matched to a gene: 5. Per the germline V gene, CDR1 is SGDLS and CDR2 is YYNGEE. The CDR3 sequence is CASSWSGGRTDTQYF. CDR3 nucleotides: TGTGCCAGCAGCTGGAGCGGGGGCCGCACAGATACGCAGTATTTT.

The chain is built from TRBV2 and TRBJ2-5; 9 bases agree with TRBD1. CDR1 SNHLY and CDR2 FYNNEI come from the germline V gene. V dropped 6 bases and J dropped 5; count of bases not matched to a gene: 10. The CDR3 covers 15 residues. CDR3 coding DNA: TGTGCCAGCAGGGACGGGACAGGGAAGTGGGAGACCCAGTACTTC. Its translation: CASRDGTGKWETQYF.

This clone has just one count. V and J are TRBV3-1 (or the pseudogene TRBV3-2) and TRBJ2-7, with TRBD2 identical over 12 bases. V lost 5 bases and J lost 6; bases outside the gene matches: 8. Germline CDR1 is LGHDT and CDR2 is YNNKEL (reference sequence). The CDR3 length is 15 residues. The CDR3 reads CASSYSSGRASEQYF. The CDR3 DNA reads TGTGCCAGCAGCTACTCTAGCGGGAGGGCCTCCGAGCAGTACTTC.

This chain links TRBV13 with TRBJ2-5; the D is unclear. Germline CDR1 PRHDT, CDR2 FYEKMQ (reference sequence). V was cut by 5 bases and J by 2 bases, with 15 bases left in between. The CDR3 loop spans 15 amino acids. The CDR3 bases are TGTGCCAGCAGCCCCAGACGGGTGGATCAAGAGACCCAGTACTTC. It encodes CASSPRRVDQETQYF.

The chain recombines TRBV7-2 with TRBJ1-5, with D perhaps matching TRBD1 (5 bases). CDR1 is SGHTA, CDR2 FQGNSA, per germline. This CDR3 region has 14 residues. The V and J ends lost 6 bases and 3 bases respectively, with 12 bases between them. The CDR3 sequence is CASRVGGINQPQHF. For the CDR3, the DNA is TGTGCCAGCAGGGTGGGGGGTATCAATCAGCCCCAGCATTTT. The whole variable domain, filled in from reference TRBV7-2 and TRBJ1-5, reads GAGVSQSPSNKVTEKGKDVELRCDPISGHTALYWYRQSLGQGLEFLIYFQGNSAPDKSGLPSDRFSAERTGGSVSTLTIQRTQQEDSAVYLCASRVGGINQPQHFGDGTRLSIL.

The V call is TRBV28, the J call TRBJ2-3; 10 positions match TRBD1. This CDR3 region has 17 residues. The germline V gene has CDR1 MDHEN and CDR2 SYDVKM. Trimming took 5 bases from V and 1 from J; bases not matched to a gene: 9. DNA of the CDR3: TGTGCCAGCAGTCAGACCCCAGGGACAGGGGGCACAGATACGCAGTATTTT. It encodes CASSQTPGTGGTDTQYF.

The V and J genes are TRBV5-1 and TRBJ1-2; the match to TRBD1 covers 10 bases. Unmatched junction bases numbered 7, after V lost 4 bases and J lost 1 base. From germline, CDR1 is SGHRS and CDR2 YFSETQ. The length of the CDR3 is 16 residues. CDR3 bases: TGCGCCAGCAGCGCGGGGACAGGGGAAAATAACTATGGCTACACCTTC. It translates to CASSAGTGENNYGYTF.

The V call is TRBV9, the J call TRBJ1-1; D may be TRBD1 (5 bases). V shed 0 bases and J shed 2 bases, with 11 bases lying between them. The CDR3 has 15 residues. Germline loops: CDR1 SGDLS, CDR2 YYNGEE. CDR3 sequence reads: CASSVGLDSNTEAFF. CDR3 sequence (DNA): TGTGCCAGCAGCGTAGGTCTCGACAGTAACACTGAAGCTTTCTTT.

Concerning this clone itself: The same CDR3 can be traced to other DNA sequences in this sample. V and J are TRBV9 and TRBJ1-2, with 8 bases matching TRBD1. Germline V CDR1 and CDR2: SGDLS, YYNGEE. J was trimmed by 5 bases and V by 2 bases; bases with no gene match: 5. This CDR3 is built from 14 residues. This chain's CDR3 is CASSVGQGFYGYTF. Written as DNA, the CDR3 is TGTGCCAGCAGCGTTGGACAGGGCTTTTATGGCTACACCTTC.

CDR3 loop: CATSAYPNTGELFF. CDR3 coding DNA: TGTGCCACCAGTGCCTATCCGAACACCGGGGAGCTGTTTTTT. The chain employs TRBV24-1 and TRBJ2-2; D gene ambiguous. Trimming took off 5 bases at V and 0 bases at J, with 6 bases between the two ends. The CDR3 loop spans 14 amino acids. CDR1 KGHDR and CDR2 SFDVKD come from the germline V gene.

V gene TRBV11-1 combines with J gene TRBJ2-5; 8 bases agree with TRBD2. V gave up 4 bases and J gave up 2 bases; unmatched junction bases: 3. CDR1 and CDR2 (germline): SGHAT, FQDESV (reference sequence). The CDR3 consists of 14 residues. The CDR3 DNA is TGTGCCAGCAGCTCTGGACTAGCACAAGAGACCCAGTACTTC. Protein product: CASSSGLAQETQYF.

The gene calls are TRBV7-2 and TRBJ2-7; TRBD1 agrees at 7 bases. The junction had 11 bases not matched to a gene; V was cut back by 4 bases and J by 2 bases. This CDR3 has 16 residues. CDR1 and CDR2 from the germline V gene are SGHTA and FQGNSA. The DNA of the CDR3 is TGTGCCAGCAGCTCCTTCCCGACAGGGCAGACCTACGAGCAGTACTTC. It yields the protein CASSSFPTGQTYEQYF.

The V call is TRBV24-1, the J call TRBJ2-3; 7 positions agree with TRBD1. This CDR3 spans 18 amino acids. Germline CDR1 reads KGHDR; CDR2 reads SFDVKD. Germline trimming cut 4 bases from V and 0 bases from J; bases unmatched to any gene: 12. CDR3 nucleotides: TGTGCCACCAGTGAAGTAGGCCCGGACAGGTCTAGCACAGATACGCAGTATTTT. Amino acid sequence: CATSEVGPDRSSTDTQYF.

The chain is built from TRBV27 and TRBJ2-3, with TRBD1 matching over 9 bases. The CDR3 loop spans 16 amino acids. V shed 2 bases, J shed 5 bases, and the junction held 8 bases outside the gene matches. The germline V gene has CDR1 MNHEY and CDR2 SMNVEV (reference sequence). The CDR3: CASSLGTGRFLDTQYF. The DNA for the CDR3 is TGTGCCAGCAGTTTAGGGACAGGGAGGTTTCTAGATACGCAGTATTTT.

This chain uses TRBV6-2 or TRBV6-3 with TRBJ2-5; possibly TRBD2 for D (6 bases). CDR3 length: 12 residues. Germline CDR1 is MNHEY and CDR2 is SVGEGT. Trimming removed 4 bases from V and 5 bases from J, with 8 bases in between. The CDR3 coding sequence is TGTGCCAGCAGTTCAAGCGGGGAGACCCAGTACTTC. Amino acid sequence: CASSSSGETQYF.

The gene calls are TRBV15 and TRBJ2-7; TRBD1 aligns across 8 bases. The CDR3 has 14 residues. After removal of 2 bases from V and 6 bases from J, the junction contained 6 bases not matched to a gene. Germline V CDR1 and CDR2: LNHNV, YYDKDF (reference sequence). CDR3 nucleotide sequence: TGTGCCACCAGCAGACTAGGACAGGGAGGCGAGCAGTACTTC. Translating gives CATSRLGQGGEQYF.

As for this clone: Germline and junction disagree at one end, which may indicate a read error. The V gene is TRBV11-2, the J gene TRBJ2-1; 8 bases match TRBD2. There are 15 residues in the CDR3. Germline lookup yields CDR1 SGHAT and CDR2 FQNNGV. This chain's CDR3 is CASSLASGYYNEQFF. The DNA of the CDR3 is TGTGCCAGCAGTTTAGCTAGCGGGTACTACAATGAGCAGTTCTTC.